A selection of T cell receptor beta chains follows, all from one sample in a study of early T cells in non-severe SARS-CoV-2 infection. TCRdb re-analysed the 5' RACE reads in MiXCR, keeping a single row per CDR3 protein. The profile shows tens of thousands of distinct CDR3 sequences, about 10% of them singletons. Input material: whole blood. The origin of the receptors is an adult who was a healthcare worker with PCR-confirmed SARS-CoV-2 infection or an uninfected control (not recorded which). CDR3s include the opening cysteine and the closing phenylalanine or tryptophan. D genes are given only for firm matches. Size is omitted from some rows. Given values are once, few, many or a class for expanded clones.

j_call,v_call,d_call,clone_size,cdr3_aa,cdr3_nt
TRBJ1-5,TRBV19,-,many,CATRQVNQPQHF,TGTGCCACCCGACAGGTCAATCAGCCCCAGCATTTT
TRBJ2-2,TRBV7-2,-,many,CASSRATNTGELFF,TGTGCCAGCAGCCGCGCCACGAACACCGGGGAGCTGTTTTTT
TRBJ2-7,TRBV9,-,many,CASSVALGAGEQYF,TGTGCCAGCAGCGTAGCTTTAGGGGCCGGGGAGCAGTACTTC
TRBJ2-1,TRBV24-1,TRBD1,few,CATSDTTGADYNEQFF,TGTGCCACCAGTGATACCACAGGGGCGGACTACAATGAGCAGTTCTTC
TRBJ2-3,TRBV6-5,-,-,CASRPSLLEWGTDTQYF,TGTGCCAGCAGACCTTCCCTACTAGAATGGGGCACAGATACGCAGTATTTT
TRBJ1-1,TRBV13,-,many,CASSSIRGLNTEAFF,TGTGCCAGCAGCTCGATCAGGGGCTTGAACACTGAAGCTTTCTTT
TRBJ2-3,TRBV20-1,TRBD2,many,CSARPSGGAQYF,TGCAGTGCTAGACCTAGCGGGGGGGCACAGTATTTT
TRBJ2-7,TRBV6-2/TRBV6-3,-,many,CASSYLGGDNYEQYF,TGTGCCAGCAGTTATTTGGGGGGTGACAACTACGAGCAGTACTTC
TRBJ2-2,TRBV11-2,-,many,CASSSRGRAENTGELFF,TGTGCCAGCAGCTCCCGGGGCAGGGCGGAGAACACCGGGGAGCTGTTTTTT
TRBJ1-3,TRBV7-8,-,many,CASSPSGKAGNTIYF,TGTGCCAGCAGCCCTTCGGGGAAAGCTGGAAACACCATATATTTT
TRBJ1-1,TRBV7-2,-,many,CASSSREWGNTEAFF,TGTGCCAGCAGCTCCAGGGAATGGGGGAACACTGAAGCTTTCTTT
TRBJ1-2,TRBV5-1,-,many,CASSLEAGYGYTF,TGCGCCAGCAGCTTGGAGGCAGGGTATGGCTACACCTTC
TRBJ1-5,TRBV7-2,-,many,CASSRMSNQPQHF,TGTGCCAGCTCGAGGATGAGCAATCAGCCCCAGCATTTT
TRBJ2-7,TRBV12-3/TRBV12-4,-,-,CASSSRVDSYEQYF,TGTGCCAGCAGCTCGCGGGTCGACTCCTACGAGCAGTACTTC
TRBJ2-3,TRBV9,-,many,CASSVQGQADTQYF,TGTGCCAGCAGCGTACAAGGTCAGGCAGATACGCAGTATTTT
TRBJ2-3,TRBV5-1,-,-,CASSFIPADTQYF,TGCGCCAGCAGCTTTATCCCTGCAGATACGCAGTATTTT
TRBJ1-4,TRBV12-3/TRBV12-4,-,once,CASSSIVMTPLFF,TGTGCCAGCAGCTCGATAGTAATGACCCCTCTGTTTTTT
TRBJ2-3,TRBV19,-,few,CARHGGLARDTQYF,TGTGCCAGACATGGGGGGCTAGCGAGAGATACGCAGTATTTT
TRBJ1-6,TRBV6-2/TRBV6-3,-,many,CASSQMAVLPLHF,TGTGCCAGCAGTCAAATGGCGGTGTTACCCCTCCACTTT
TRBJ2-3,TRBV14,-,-,CASSQDRSVDTQYF,TGTGCCAGCAGCCAAGATCGCAGCGTCGATACGCAGTATTTT
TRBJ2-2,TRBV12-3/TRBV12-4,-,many,CASSLVIRTGELFF,TGTGCCAGCAGTTTAGTGATTCGGACCGGGGAGCTTTTTTTT
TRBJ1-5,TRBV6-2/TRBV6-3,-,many,CASSYFEIYNQPQHF,TGTGCCAGCAGTTACTTCGAGATATACAATCAGCCCCAGCATTTT
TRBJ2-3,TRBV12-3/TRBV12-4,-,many,CASRLKVGPSADTQYF,TGTGCCAGCAGACTTAAGGTTGGCCCAAGTGCAGATACGCAGTATTTT
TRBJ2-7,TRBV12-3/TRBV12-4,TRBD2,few,CASSFDSGSYEQYF,TGTGCCAGCAGTTTTGATAGCGGGTCCTACGAGCAGTACTTC
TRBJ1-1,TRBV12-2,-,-,CASRPQDTEAFF,TGTGCAAGTCGCCCCCAGGACACTGAAGCTTTCTTT
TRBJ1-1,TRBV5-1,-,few,CASSLLPSNTEAFF,TGCGCCAGCAGCTTGTTACCCTCCAACACTGAAGCTTTCTTT
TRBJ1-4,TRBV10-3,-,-,CATKEGDEKLFF,TGTGCCACCAAGGAAGGGGATGAAAAACTGTTTTTT
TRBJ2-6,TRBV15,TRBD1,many,CATSERDRAGANVLTF,TGTGCCACCAGCGAGAGAGACAGGGCTGGGGCCAACGTCCTGACTTTC
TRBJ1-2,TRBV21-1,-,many,CASSKEKGTGYTF,TGTGCCAGCAGCAAAGAAAAAGGGACTGGCTACACCTTC
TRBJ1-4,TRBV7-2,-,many,CASSLSTSEKLFF,TGTGCCAGCAGCCTTTCGACCTCAGAAAAACTGTTTTTT
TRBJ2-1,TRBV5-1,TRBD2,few,CASSSLLAGNYNEQFF,TGCGCCAGCAGCTCCTTACTAGCGGGGAACTACAATGAGCAGTTCTTC
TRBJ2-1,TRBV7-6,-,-,CASSLLPGVEQFF,TGTGCCAGCAGCCTCCTCCCGGGGGTTGAGCAGTTCTTC
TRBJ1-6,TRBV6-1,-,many,CASSARISNSPLHF,TGTGCCAGCAGTGCGAGAATCAGTAATTCACCCCTCCACTTT
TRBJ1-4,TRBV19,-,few,CASSLTGGAGEKLFF,TGTGCCAGCAGCCTCACTGGGGGGGCAGGTGAAAAACTGTTTTTT
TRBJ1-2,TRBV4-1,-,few,CASSQPGTLHYGYTF,TGCGCCAGCAGCCAACCCGGGACACTTCACTATGGCTACACCTTC
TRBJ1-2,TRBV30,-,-,CAWSVLRQPTF,TGTGCCTGGAGTGTACTCCGACAACCGACCTTC
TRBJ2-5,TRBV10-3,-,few,CAISESFGQQETQYF,TGTGCCATCAGTGAGTCCTTCGGGCAGCAAGAGACCCAGTACTTC
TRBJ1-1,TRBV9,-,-,CASSVGPTNTEAFF,TGTGCCAGCAGCGTAGGACCGACGAACACTGAAGCTTTCTTT
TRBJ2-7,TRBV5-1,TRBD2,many,CASSPSTSGDLYEQYF,TGCGCCAGCAGCCCCTCAACTAGCGGGGACTTGTACGAGCAGTACTTC
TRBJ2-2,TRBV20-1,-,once,CSARDRGRELFF,TGCAGTGCTAGGGATCGGGGAAGGGAGCTGTTTTTT
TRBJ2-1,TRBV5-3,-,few,CARGERRWESSYNEQFF,TGTGCCAGGGGAGAGAGGCGGTGGGAATCCTCCTACAATGAGCAGTTCTTC
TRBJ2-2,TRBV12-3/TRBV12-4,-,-,CASSTREAGELFF,TGTGCCAGCAGCACGAGGGAAGCCGGGGAGCTGTTTTTT
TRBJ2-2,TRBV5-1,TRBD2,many,CASSSDSPFSGRPTGELFF,TGCGCCAGCAGCTCCGATTCCCCCTTTAGCGGGAGACCCACCGGGGAGCTGTTTTTT
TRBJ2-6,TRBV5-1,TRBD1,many,CASSVIQGAGANVLTF,TGCGCCAGCAGCGTCATACAGGGGGCTGGGGCCAACGTCCTGACTTTC